Below, 17 T cell receptor beta chains from the same sample are listed, as sequenced in a study of T cells after yellow fever vaccination. Each CDR3 protein is one row after TCRdb ran MiXCR on the 5' RACE reads. Among about 42,000 distinct CDR3 sequences listed, 5% to 8% were seen once. Material: PBMCs, either bulk or a sorted T-cell subset (CD4+, CD8+, memory, or dextramer-sorted; not recorded which), obtained 45 days after the yellow fever booster vaccination. These TCRs come from a man aged 30 to 45 who received the YFV17D yellow fever vaccine.

This clonotype was observed many times. The chain has TRBV10-3 and TRBJ1-3, with D possibly TRBD1 on 5 matching bases. CDR1 ENHRY and CDR2 SYGVKD come from the germline V gene. The CDR3 length is 17 residues. V dropped 8 bases and J dropped 0 bases, with 20 bases sitting between them. The CDR3 DNA reads as TGTGCCATCCAGGAAGCTCCGACAGCGAGCTCTGGAAACACCATATATTTT. Its protein product is CAIQEAPTASSGNTIYF.

This clonotype occurred many times. The rearrangement joins TRBV4-3 to TRBJ2-7; 7 positions agree with TRBD2. Germline V gene data show CDR1 as LGHNA and CDR2 as YSLEER. This CDR3 comprises 15 residues. V lost 0 bases and J lost 2; bases outside the gene matches: 4. The CDR3 bases are TGCGCCAGCAGCCAAGAACTAGCGCCAGCCTACGAGCAGTACTTC. Protein: CASSQELAPAYEQYF.

This rearrangement joins TRBV11-2 to TRBJ2-1; 7 bases match TRBD2. CDR1 SGHAT and CDR2 FQNNGV come from the germline V gene. The CDR3 covers 20 residues. V dropped 4 bases and J dropped 0; count of bases not matched to a gene: 18. The CDR3 DNA reads as TGTGCCAGCAGCTCCCCAATCGGTGTCGCGCGGGAGCTCTCCTACAATGAGCAGTTCTTC. This encodes CASSSPIGVARELSYNEQFF.

The sample holds many counts of this clonotype. The V and J genes are TRBV12-3 or TRBV12-4 and TRBJ1-4, with D possibly TRBD1 on 5 matching bases. This CDR3 is 14 amino acids long. Trimming left V 6 bases short and J 4 bases short, with 12 bases between. The CDR3 region is CASRGSGGNEKLFF. CDR3 coding DNA: TGTGCCAGCAGGGGGTCGGGGGGTAATGAAAAACTGTTTTTT.

The table lists this clonotype with many counts. V usage is TRBV7-3 and J usage is TRBJ2-3, with TRBD2 identical over 10 bases. After removal of 2 bases from V and 1 base from J, the junction contained 15 bases not matched to a gene. The CDR3 runs 20 residues. CDR1 and CDR2 (germline): SGHTA, FQGTGA. This CDR3 is CASSLLGVSGRPGGTDTQYF. DNA for the CDR3: TGTGCCAGCAGCTTACTAGGGGTTAGCGGGAGGCCCGGGGGCACAGATACGCAGTATTTT.

By share of the sample, this clonotype is medium-sized (0.01 to 0.1%). The chain joins TRBV25-1 to TRBJ1-4, with 7 bases aligning to TRBD1. Germline V gene sequence: CDR1 MGHDK, CDR2 SYGVNS. This CDR3 is 13 amino acids long. Trimming removed 6 bases from V and 7 bases from J; junction bases left unmatched: 5. CDR3 in DNA: TGTGCCAGCAGCGCAGGGGGAGTTGAAAAACTGTTTTTT. This translates into CASSAGGVEKLFF.

This clonotype was observed many times. The rearrangement uses TRBV27 and TRBJ2-7; no clear D gene. CDR1 and CDR2 (germline): MNHEY, SMNVEV (reference sequence). The CDR3 is 13 residues long. Trimming shortened V by 0 bases and J by 3 bases, and 6 bases separated the two germline ends. For the CDR3, the DNA is TGTGCCAGCAGTTTATCGAAGGGCTACGAGCAGTACTTC. Translating it yields CASSLSKGYEQYF.

This clonotype was observed a few times. This chain connects TRBV5-4 to TRBJ2-1; D is unresolved. V was shortened by 1 base and J by 6 bases, with 8 bases between the two germline ends. The CDR3 extends over 13 amino acids. Per germline, CDR1 SGHNT and CDR2 YYREEE (reference sequence). CDR3 residues: CASSLPSGNEQFF. CDR3 in DNA: TGTGCCAGCAGCTTGCCTAGTGGCAATGAGCAGTTCTTC.

This chain links TRBV30 with TRBJ1-1, with D possibly matching TRBD1 (5 bases). The CDR3 is 13 residues long. V dropped 3 bases and J dropped 5 bases, with 13 bases sitting between them. CDR1 and CDR2 from the germline V gene are GTSNPN and SVGIG (reference sequence). CDR3 residues: CAWRGTRLTEAFF. Here the CDR3 DNA reads TGTGCCTGGAGAGGGACCCGATTGACTGAAGCTTTCTTT.

The V gene is TRBV28, the J gene TRBJ2-2, with 7 positions matching TRBD1. Trimming cost V 5 bases and J 3 bases; bases outside gene matches: 12. The germline gives CDR1 MDHEN, CDR2 SYDVKM. This CDR3 spans 17 amino acids. CDR3 nucleotide sequence: TGTGCCAGCAGTATACTCACCGGGACAGACGACACCGGGGAGCTGTTTTTT. Amino acid sequence: CASSILTGTDDTGELFF.

The chain recombines TRBV7-2 with TRBJ1-6; D is unclear. This CDR3 is 14 amino acids long. Deletions cut 0 bases from V and 7 bases from J, with 7 bases between. Looked up from germline, CDR1 is SGHTA and CDR2 is FQGNSA. The CDR3 reads CASSLAVGNSPLHF. CDR3 bases: TGTGCCAGCAGCTTAGCGGTCGGGAATTCACCCCTCCACTTT.

This clonotype was seen only a few times. The rearrangement joins TRBV18 to TRBJ2-1, with 10 positions matching TRBD2. The CDR3 contains 18 residues. V gave up 4 bases and J gave up 8 bases; unmatched junction bases: 17. Looked up from germline, CDR1 is KGHSH and CDR2 is LQKENI. CDR3 bases: TGTGCCAGCTCACGAGGGCACGGACTAGCGGTTAGAGGTGATGAGCAGTTCTTC. As protein: CASSRGHGLAVRGDEQFF.

In its sample, this clonotype was seen many times. J is TRBJ2-3 and V is TRBV19; TRBD2 matches 8 bases. Trimming took 4 bases from V and 1 from J; bases not matched to a gene: 4. The germline gives CDR1 LNHDA, CDR2 SQIVND (reference sequence). CDR3 length: 15 amino acids. CDR3 nucleotides: TGTGCCAGTAGTAATGCGGGAGGTGGCACAGATACGCAGTATTTT. Translation gives CASSNAGGGTDTQYF.

This clonotype was counted many times. The chain has TRBV12-3 or TRBV12-4 and TRBJ2-3, with 9 bases aligning to TRBD1. CDR3 length equals 13 residues. Trimming cost V 6 bases and J 4 bases; bases outside gene matches: 2. CDR3 loop: CASSTGGSDTQYF. The CDR3 DNA reads TGTGCCAGCAGCACAGGGGGCTCAGATACGCAGTATTTT.

This clonotype appeared many times. The chain combines TRBV10-3 with TRBJ2-1, with 12 bases that match TRBD2. The germline CDR1 and CDR2 sequences are ENHRY and SYGVKD. The CDR3 is 15 amino acids. J lost 6 bases, V lost 5 bases, and 5 bases had no gene match. The CDR3 nucleotides read TGTGCCATCAGTTCGACTAGCGGGAGCACCAATGAGCAGTTCTTC. Residues: CAISSTSGSTNEQFF.

The chain employs TRBV7-2 and TRBJ2-1; D ambiguous. Germline values: CDR1 SGHTA, CDR2 FQGNSA. V was trimmed by 6 bases and J by 6 bases, leaving 6 bases between them. This CDR3 is built from 11 residues. For the CDR3, the DNA is TGTGCCAGCAGACAAACCAATGAGCAGTTCTTC. Protein sequence: CASRQTNEQFF.

This clonotype occurred a few times. The rearrangement uses TRBV7-3 and TRBJ2-2; D gene unclear. Deletions cut 1 base from V and 7 bases from J, with 16 bases between. From germline, CDR1 is SGHTA and CDR2 FQGTGA. The CDR3 consists of 16 residues. The DNA for the CDR3 is TGTGCCAGCAGCTTAATGCCCCGCCGCTTGGGCGGGGAGCTGTTTTTT. Its translation: CASSLMPRRLGGELFF.